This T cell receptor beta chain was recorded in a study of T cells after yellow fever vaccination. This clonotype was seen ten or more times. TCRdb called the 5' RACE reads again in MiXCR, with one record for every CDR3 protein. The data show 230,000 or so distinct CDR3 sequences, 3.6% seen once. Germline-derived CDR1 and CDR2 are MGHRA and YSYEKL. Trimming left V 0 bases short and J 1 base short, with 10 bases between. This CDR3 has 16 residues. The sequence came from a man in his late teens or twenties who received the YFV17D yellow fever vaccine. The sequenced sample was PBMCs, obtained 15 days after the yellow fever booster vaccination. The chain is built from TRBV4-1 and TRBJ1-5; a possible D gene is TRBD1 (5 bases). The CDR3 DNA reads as TGCGCCAGCAGCCAAGATGGGACCGAGAGCAATCAGCCCCAGCATTTT. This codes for CASSQDGTESNQPQHF.